This TCR beta chain was recovered during a study of CD8+CD57+ T cells in acquired aplastic anemia. The wider study: Healthy donors yielded roughly 9.8 million CD4+ cell reads on average. Whole-study findings and limits: Patients and controls shared under 35 CD8+ CDR3 sequences, which appeared highly expressed in patients and within their immunodominant clones.

V was clipped by 2 bases and J by 8 bases, with 16 bases between them. The CDR3 is 13 residues long. Germline CDR1 and CDR2: DFQATT and SNEGSKA (reference sequence). Turning to this clonotype: Its antigen is currently unknown.

The TCR beta profiling, which covered VDJ combination and CDR3 sequence, was carried out using genomic DNA as the template. TCRdb used MiXCR to reprocess the reads, holding one entry per CDR3 protein. The sample lists a few hundred thousand distinct CDR3 sequences; 65% to 75% were seen once. Sequencing input: sorted CD4+, CD8+, or CD8+CD57+ T cells (not recorded which) from PBMCs. The V gene is TRBV20-1, the J gene TRBJ2-7, with D maybe TRBD1 (6 bases). The receptor comes from a human donor in good health, serving as a control. CDR3 protein: CSARRGRGEQQYF. The CDR3 nucleotides read TGCAGTGCTAGAAGGGGCAGGGGTGAGCAGCAGTACTTC.